Only one count was recorded for the clone carrying this T cell receptor (beta chain). Antigen specificity is unknown. The junction departs from germline at one end; a sequencing error may be responsible. Every sample gave at least 5 micrograms of total RNA when it was extracted. This entry belongs to a study of blood T cells in healthy people across ages. Overall study context: T cells yielded about one barcoded beta molecule per two cells through template switching. Study-wide results and limits: Total diversity from one million sequenced T cells was likely underestimated.

CDR1 SGHRS and CDR2 YFSETQ come from the germline V gene. The CDR3 runs to 14 residues. It was with a sample-barcoded 5' primer and a J-beta primer mix that a second PCR of roughly 7 to 12 cycles was run. A template-switch adaptor containing 12 random nucleotides labeled each cDNA molecule. Via MiXCR, TCRdb re-called the 5' RACE reads, giving one row per CDR3 protein. The sample contains about 1,500,000 distinct CDR3 sequences, approximately 30% of which appear only once. The clonotype comes from a woman in her twenties or thirties in good health. The chain has TRBV5-1 and TRBJ2-2; 9 bases line up with TRBD2. The sample was blood. The DNA for the CDR3 is TGCGCCAGCAGCTTGAGACTAGCGGCCGGAGAGCTGTTTTTT. Residues: CASSLRLAAGELFF.